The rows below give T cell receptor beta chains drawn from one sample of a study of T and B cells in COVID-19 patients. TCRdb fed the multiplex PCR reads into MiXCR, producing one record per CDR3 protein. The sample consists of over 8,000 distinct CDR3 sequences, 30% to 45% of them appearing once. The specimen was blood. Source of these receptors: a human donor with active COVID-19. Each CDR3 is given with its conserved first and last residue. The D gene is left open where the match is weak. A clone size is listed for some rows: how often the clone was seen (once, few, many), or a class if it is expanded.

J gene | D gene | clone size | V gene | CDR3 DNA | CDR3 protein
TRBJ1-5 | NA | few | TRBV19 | TGTGCCAGTAGTATTATGGGTGGTCAGGTTAATCAGCCCCAGCATTTT | CASSIMGGQVNQPQHF
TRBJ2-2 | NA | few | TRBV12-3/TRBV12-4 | TGTGCCAGCAGTTTGGGTAGGACCGTCGGGGAGCTGTTTTTT | CASSLGRTVGELFF
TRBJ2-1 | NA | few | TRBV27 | TGTGCCAGCAGTTTCCTAGCCCTAGTAAACAATGAGCAGTTCTTC | CASSFLALVNNEQFF
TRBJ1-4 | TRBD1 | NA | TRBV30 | TGTGCCTGGGGGGACAGGGTCGGAGGCGAAAAACTGTTTTTT | CAWGDRVGGEKLFF
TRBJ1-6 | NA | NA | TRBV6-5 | TGTGCCAGCAGTGAAGAGGCAGGGCGCGGTTCACCCCTCCACTTT | CASSEEAGRGSPLHF
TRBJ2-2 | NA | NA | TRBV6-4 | TGTGCCAGCAGTATCCGACCGGTACTGAACACCGGGGAGCTGTTTTTT | CASSIRPVLNTGELFF
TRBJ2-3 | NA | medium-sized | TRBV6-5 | TGTGCCAGCAGTTACAACACAGATACGCAGTATTTT | CASSYNTDTQYF
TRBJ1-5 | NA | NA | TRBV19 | TGTGCCAGTAGTACGTTCGGGGACAATCAGCCCCAGCATTTT | CASSTFGDNQPQHF
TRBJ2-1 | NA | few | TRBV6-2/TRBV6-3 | TGTGCCAGCAGTTATGGGCAGATCAATGAGCAGTTCTTC | CASSYGQINEQFF
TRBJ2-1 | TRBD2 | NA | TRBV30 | TGTGCCTGGGGGACTAGCGGGAGTTTCAATGAGCAGTTCTTC | CAWGTSGSFNEQFF
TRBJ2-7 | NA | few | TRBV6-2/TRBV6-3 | TGTGCCAGCAGGCAAAACACTAGGTCCTACGAGCAGTACTTC | CASRQNTRSYEQYF
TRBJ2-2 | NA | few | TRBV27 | TGTGCCAGCAGTTTGGGCCATCCCGGGGAGCTGTTTTTT | CASSLGHPGELFF